This T cell receptor (beta chain) was retrieved from a study of blood T cell repertoires in COVID-19. Whole-study context: Samples taken during acute and convalescent COVID-19 were collected in the United States, Italy and Spain. From T cells, B-cell-depleted T cells, or PBMCs came the material, which was cDNA or gDNA.

A Seattle source enrolled patients during active infection and followed them longitudinally. In the authors' methods: Quantification of nucleated cells was approximated via reference gene primer amplification. Produced via immunoSEQ multiplex PCR; TCRdb's table is partial and in-frame only. V and J calls and clone size follow that table, whereas D and trimming were derived from the DNA. The sample shows roughly 330,000 clones, about nine tenths of them seen only once. Per the germline V gene, CDR1 is SGHRS and CDR2 is YFSETQ. CDR3 length: 17 residues. V lost 1 base, J lost 4 bases, and 10 bases stayed unmatched.

The sequence came from a man aged 30 to 45 with COVID-19, enrolled during active disease. J is TRBJ2-1 and V is TRBV5-1, with 8 bases that match TRBD2. What was sequenced was peripheral blood. DNA for the CDR3: TGCGCCAGCAGCTTGCGAGCGGGGGCCCGATCTTACAATGAGCAGTTCTTC. Translated: CASSLRAGARSYNEQFF. Full variable domain (outside the CDR3, taken from reference TRBV5-1 and TRBJ2-1): KAGVTQTPRYLIKTRGQQVTLSCSPISGHRSVSWYQQTPGQGLQFLFEYFSETQRNKGNFPGRFSGRQFSNSRSEMNVSTLELGDSALYLCASSLRAGARSYNEQFFGPGTRLTVL.